This T cell receptor (beta chain) is from a study of shared clonotypes between healthy human individuals. Some clones are missing from TCRdb's copy, which holds only in-frame ones; the method was immunoSEQ multiplex PCR. The sample includes millions of clones, about 95% of them seen just once. General observations from the study: In a few donors, around 5.5% of naive CD4 clonotypes appeared in common.

As defined, naive CD8 cells were CD45RO-negative and positively selected for CCR7, with terminally differentiated effector memory CD45RA+ cells excluded. Only a few counts were recorded for this clone. Antigen unknown. This sample also contains other DNA sequences that code for the same CDR3. The source is a man between 18 and 35 years old in good health. The sample comprised naive CD8+ T cells sorted from blood.

The CDR3 DNA is TGTGCCAGTAGTATGGACGGTGAAGAGACCCAGTACTTC. Translation gives CASSMDGEETQYF. V and J are TRBV19 and TRBJ2-5; the D is unclear. The V and J ends lost 3 bases and 3 bases respectively, with 8 bases between them. The CDR3 contains 13 residues. Germline V gene data show CDR1 as LNHDA and CDR2 as SQIVND (reference sequence).